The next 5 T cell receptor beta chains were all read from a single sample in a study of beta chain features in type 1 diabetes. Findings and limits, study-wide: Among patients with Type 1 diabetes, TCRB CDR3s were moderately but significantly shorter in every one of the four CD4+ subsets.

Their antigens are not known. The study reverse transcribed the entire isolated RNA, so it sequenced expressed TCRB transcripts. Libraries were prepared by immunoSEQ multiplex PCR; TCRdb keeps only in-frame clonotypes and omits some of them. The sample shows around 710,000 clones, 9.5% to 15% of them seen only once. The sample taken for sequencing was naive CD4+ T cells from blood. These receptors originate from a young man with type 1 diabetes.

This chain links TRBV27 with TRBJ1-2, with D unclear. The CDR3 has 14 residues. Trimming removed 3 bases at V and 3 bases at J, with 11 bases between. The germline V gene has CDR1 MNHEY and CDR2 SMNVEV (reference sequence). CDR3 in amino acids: CASSFEGSDYGYTF. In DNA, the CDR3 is TGTGCCAGCAGTTTTGAGGGTTCAGACTATGGCTACACCTTC.

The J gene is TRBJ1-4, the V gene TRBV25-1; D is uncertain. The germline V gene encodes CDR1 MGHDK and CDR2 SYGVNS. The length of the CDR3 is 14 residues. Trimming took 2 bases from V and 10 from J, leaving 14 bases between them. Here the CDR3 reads CASSEAVKSGKLFF. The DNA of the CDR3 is TGTGCCAGCAGTGAAGCGGTTAAAAGTGGAAAACTGTTTTTT. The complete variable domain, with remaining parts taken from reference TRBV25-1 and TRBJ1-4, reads EADIYQTPRYLVIGTGKKITLECSQTMGHDKMYWYQQDPGMELHLIHYSYGVNSTEKGDLSSESTVSRIRTEHFPLTLESARPSHTSQYLCASSEAVKSGKLFFGSGTQLSVL.

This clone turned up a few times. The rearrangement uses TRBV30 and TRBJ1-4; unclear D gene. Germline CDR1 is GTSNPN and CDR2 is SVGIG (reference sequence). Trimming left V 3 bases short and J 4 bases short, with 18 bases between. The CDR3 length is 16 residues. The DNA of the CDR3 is TGTGCCTGGAGAAAACGGACCTTGTTCTATAATGAAAAACTGTTTTTT. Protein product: CAWRKRTLFYNEKLFF. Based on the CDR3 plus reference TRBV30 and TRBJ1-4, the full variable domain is SQTIHQWPATLVQPVGSPLSLECTVEGTSNPNLYWYRQAAGRGLQLLFYSVGIGQISSEVPQNLSASRPQDRQFILSSKKLLLSDSGFYLCAWRKRTLFYNEKLFFGSGTQLSVL.

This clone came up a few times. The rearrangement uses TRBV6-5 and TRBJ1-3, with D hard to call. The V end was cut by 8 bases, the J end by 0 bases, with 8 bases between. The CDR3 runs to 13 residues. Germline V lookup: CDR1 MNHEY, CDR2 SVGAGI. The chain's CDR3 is CASLDSSGNTIYF. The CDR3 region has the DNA TGTGCCAGCCTCGATTCCTCTGGAAACACCATATATTTT.

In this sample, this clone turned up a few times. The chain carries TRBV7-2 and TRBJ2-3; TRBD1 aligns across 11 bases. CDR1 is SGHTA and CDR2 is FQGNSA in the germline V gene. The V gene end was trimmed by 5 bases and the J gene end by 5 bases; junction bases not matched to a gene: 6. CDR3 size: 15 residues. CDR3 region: CASSLDRGRVDTQYF. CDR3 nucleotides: TGTGCCAGCAGCCTGGACAGGGGGCGCGTAGATACGCAGTATTTT.